Listed below are T cell receptor beta chains from one sample, sequenced in a study of cytomegalovirus exposure and HLA in healthy donors. Only in-frame clones appear in the TCRdb table, and some are missing; sequencing was by immunoSEQ multiplex PCR. The sample yields 200,000 to 250,000 clones, of which the top ten take up over 0.95%. The sample consisted of PBMCs. The receptor set was obtained from a girl aged 2-15 years in good health and CMV-seropositive. The conserved cysteine and the conserved F or W are not part of the CDR3 here.

j_call,v_call,cdr3_aa
TRBJ2-1,TRBV5-4,ASSLPGLAGEEQF
TRBJ1-5,TRBV30,AWENSNQPQH
TRBJ1-2,TRBV4-2,ASSQDPTGQGGGYT
TRBJ2-3,TRBV6-4,ASSDSKGSGRFLCTQY
TRBJ2-2,TRBV5-4,ASRRGFSGSPGVTGELF
TRBJ1-5,TRBV19,ASSQQGNQPQH
-,TRBV6-5,ASSRGRPYEQY
TRBJ1-5,TRBV19,ASSRGERVFSNQPQH
TRBJ1-2,TRBV14,ASSQEFPRPYPDSMTNYGYT
TRBJ2-7,TRBV5-1,ASSSWGEVSYEQY
TRBJ1-5,TRBV6-6,ASSTAFGQGNQPQH
TRBJ2-7,TRBV29-1,SAGLTGGEQY
TRBJ2-2,TRBV7-3,ASSSMGGRAPGELF
TRBJ1-1,TRBV5-5,ASSFRTTGSNTEAF
TRBJ2-7,TRBV27,ASSPQGRVEQY
TRBJ1-6,TRBV5-1,ASSLDGSSYNSPLH
TRBJ2-7,TRBV7-9,ASSGPGTGAYEQY
TRBJ2-1,TRBV11-2,ASSLGQAPGAQQF
TRBJ2-1,TRBV19,ASNLVDRGYNEQF
TRBJ2-5,TRBV29-1,SKKTGDGETQY
TRBJ2-5,TRBV5-1,ASSGSGGETQY
TRBJ2-7,TRBV11-2,ASSSLWGLAADEQY
TRBJ2-6,TRBV9,ASSVSGANVLT
TRBJ2-7,TRBV5-4,ASSFGGGRQTVYEQY
TRBJ2-5,TRBV7-9,ASSLSVLAGGEQY
TRBJ2-5,TRBV21-1,ASKNPPVSSGIQETQY
TRBJ2-7,TRBV5-5,ASTGTALYEQY
TRBJ2-3,TRBV19,ASSRRANTDTQY
TRBJ1-1,TRBV19,ASSIGRVNTEAF
TRBJ1-3,TRBV2,ARGTGGGNTIY
TRBJ2-5,TRBV5-1,ASSLRSPIETQY
TRBJ1-2,TRBV7-9,ASSLSPPNSYGYT
TRBJ1-4,TRBV7-9,ASKKAATNEKLF
TRBJ1-1,TRBV6-1,ASSVKRGFTEAF
TRBJ1-2,TRBV10-3,AINDRAGANYGYT
TRBJ2-7,TRBV28,ASGPLSEQY
TRBJ2-1,TRBV10-3,AIRDSGDYNEQF
TRBJ2-7,TRBV19,ASSIDQWGGYYEQY
TRBJ2-7,TRBV7-6,ASSLGDRNEQY
TRBJ1-1,TRBV2,ATPRQVQILNTEAF
TRBJ2-1,TRBV5-1,ASSLAGASGRAAEQF
TRBJ2-2,TRBV28,ASTPGQNTGELF
TRBJ2-3,TRBV5-4,ASSFRRESTDTQY
TRBJ2-4,TRBV27,ASSPSSGTGSVLAKNIQY
TRBJ1-4,TRBV27,ASSLGGGDGKLF
TRBJ2-7,TRBV2,ASSEEQLANYEQY